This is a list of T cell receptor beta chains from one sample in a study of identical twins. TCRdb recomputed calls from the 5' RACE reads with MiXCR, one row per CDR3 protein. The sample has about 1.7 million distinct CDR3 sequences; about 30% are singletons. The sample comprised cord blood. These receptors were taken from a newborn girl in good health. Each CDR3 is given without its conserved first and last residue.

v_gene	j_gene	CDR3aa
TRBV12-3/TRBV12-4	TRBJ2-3	ASRTDRVDTDTQY
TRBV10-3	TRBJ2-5	AISDATRGSRETQY
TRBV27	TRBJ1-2	ASSLWDGKNYGYT
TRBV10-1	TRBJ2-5	ASSSRDGGTQY
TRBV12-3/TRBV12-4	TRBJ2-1	ASSSMSHRGQRETQF
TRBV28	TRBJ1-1	ASSFSRAGSGEAF
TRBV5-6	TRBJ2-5	ASSLILLAKETQY
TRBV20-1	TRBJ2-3	SASGGTGDTQY
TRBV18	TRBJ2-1	ASSPLGSDYNEQF
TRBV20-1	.	SALSGSSYNEQY
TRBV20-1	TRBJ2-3	SAHLRPSTDTQY
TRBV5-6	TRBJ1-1	ASSFVDRNTEAF
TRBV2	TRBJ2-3	ASRADRALGTQY
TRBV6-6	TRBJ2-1	ASSFERGTHNEQF
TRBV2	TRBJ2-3	ASRRDYREAPTDTQY
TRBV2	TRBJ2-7	ASTLGLRKPYEQY